Listed below are T cell receptor beta chains from one sample, sequenced in a study of blood T cell repertoires in COVID-19. Method: immunoSEQ multiplex PCR; TCRdb's copy keeps in-frame clones and lacks some. Of about 230,000 clones in the sample, roughly 87% are singletons; the top ten hold about 12%. Sequencing input: peripheral blood. The receptors shown here come from a young woman who had recovered from COVID-19. Each CDR3 is given without its conserved first and last residue.

j_call v_call cdr3_aa
TRBJ2-7 TRBV29-1 SVRRGTSYEQY
TRBJ1-4 TRBV27 ASSPGGLYLPRTNEKLF
TRBJ2-3 TRBV18 ASSPVGADTQY
TRBJ2-7 TRBV7-9 ASSLGTANYEQY
TRBJ2-5 TRBV4-3 ASSQELSAGGIQETQY
TRBJ2-5 TRBV19 ASSIKGGTSGSSQETQY
TRBJ2-3 TRBV11-1 ASSEDRGTDTQY
TRBJ2-3 TRBV27 ASSPRGPDTQY
TRBJ2-7 TRBV4-3 ASSRQLAGEYEQY
TRBJ1-2 TRBV29-1 SVKDLGGAGYT
TRBJ1-2 TRBV27 ASSPRAGGYGYT
TRBJ2-3 TRBV19 ASTITGADTQY
TRBJ2-2 TRBV29-1 SVDRSTGELF
TRBJ2-1 TRBV29-1 SVKGVEQF
TRBJ1-1 TRBV7-9 ASSPMTGGTEAF
TRBJ2-1 TRBV4-3 ASSQDTSGGDEQF
TRBJ1-5 TRBV7-2 ASSHKSNQPQH
TRBJ1-1 TRBV11-2 ASSPWGQGETEAF
TRBJ2-3 TRBV9 ASSRLAASTDTQY
TRBJ2-1 TRBV9 ASSFKGTGNEQF
TRBJ2-5 TRBV25-1 ASSDLVAEETQY
TRBJ2-1 TRBV19 ASSIFSNEQF
TRBJ2-7 TRBV7-6 ASSLSSSYEQY
TRBJ1-3 TRBV2 ASSEASTGGNTIY
TRBJ2-1 TRBV7-9 ASSFRASGSGEQF
TRBJ2-3 TRBV7-3 ASSLMGTSGSPDTQY
TRBJ2-1 TRBV27 ASSSTGEQF
TRBJ2-1 TRBV3-1/TRBV3-2 ASSQEAPGLAGKQF
TRBJ2-5 TRBV7-2 ASSPQGAGIQETQY
TRBJ1-2 TRBV7-3 ASSPMGGSDGYT
TRBJ2-6 TRBV19 ASKGLVNAGANVLT
TRBJ2-5 TRBV11-1 ASSPPELRETQY
TRBJ1-2 TRBV29-1 SVPWTGDYGYT
TRBJ2-7 TRBV12-3/TRBV12-4 ASSPDFYEQY
TRBJ2-2 TRBV9 ASSDGLAGGPNTGELF
TRBJ2-1 TRBV3-1/TRBV3-2 ASGTSGSNEQF
TRBJ2-7 TRBV24-1 ATSDFPGYEQY